This T cell receptor (beta chain) was observed in a study of T-cell reconstitution after alpha-beta-depleted transplantation in children. Broader study findings: The authors attributed T-cell counts and diversity one year after transplant mostly to newly produced T cells. Where alpha-beta T cells came from about two months after transplant was reportedly several hundred expanded graft clones.

This clonotype was seen a handful of times. Its specificity is not known. For TCRbeta, the library was prepared with unique molecular identifiers. TCRdb used MiXCR to reprocess the PCR reads, holding one entry per CDR3 protein. Of hundreds of thousands of distinct CDR3 sequences listed, over 10% were seen once; the top ten hold 2.2%. The CDR3 sequence is 13 residues long. Germline CDR1 DFQATT, CDR2 SNEGSKA (reference sequence). V was shortened by 6 bases and J by 1 base, with 12 bases between the two germline ends. The sample was PBMCs, mostly from graft donor cells, taken 360 days after TCRalphabeta/CD19-depleted stem cell transplant. This clonotype was obtained from a male patient younger than 18 who had a stem cell transplant for acute myeloid leukemia, so the T cells may come from the graft donor. The rearrangement uses TRBV20-1 and TRBJ1-1; D may be TRBD1 (6 bases). The CDR3 loop reads CSAPLGGNTEAFF. CDR3 nucleotide sequence: TGCAGTGCCCCCCTAGGGGGGAACACTGAAGCTTTCTTT.